A single sample is the source of the 6 T cell receptor beta chains below, sequenced in a study of CD8 T cells in Susac syndrome. Reverse transcription of roughly 0.45 to 1 ug RNA used random hexamers. TCRdb analysed the immunoSEQ multiplex PCR reads with MiXCR anew, one entry per CDR3 protein. In the table there are roughly 150,000 distinct CDR3 sequences, approximately 95% of which are singletons. Sequenced input: CD4+ T cells from PBMCs. The receptor set was obtained from a human donor with Susac syndrome.

The DNA for the CDR3 is TGTGCCAGCAGCCGGTTAGGGGTGGGGTATGGCTACACCTTC. Its protein product is CASSRLGVGYGYTF. This chain uses TRBV25-1 with TRBJ1-2, with a possible D match to TRBD1 (5 bases). The germline V and J ends were trimmed by 6 bases and 5 bases, with 16 bases remaining between them. This CDR3 has 14 residues. Germline V lookup: CDR1 MGHDK, CDR2 SYGVNS.

This chain joins TRBV5-6 and TRBJ1-1, with D possibly matching TRBD1 (5 bases). CDR3 size: 13 residues. Trimming removed 4 bases at V and 7 bases at J, with 14 bases between. Germline-derived CDR1 and CDR2 are SGHDT and YYEEEE. The CDR3 DNA is TGTGCCAGCAGCCTTATAAGGAGGGGTGAAGCTTTCTTT. Translation gives CASSLIRRGEAFF.

This clonotype was recorded only once. V gene TRBV29-1 combines with J gene TRBJ2-7; the D gene is possibly TRBD1 (7 bases). V lost 7 bases to trimming and J lost 5 bases, with 12 bases between them. The CDR3 is 11 amino acids. Per the germline V gene, CDR1 is SQVTM and CDR2 is ANQGSEA. The CDR3 DNA reads TGCAGCGCCGGAGGGGGCCACGAGCAGTACTTC. Its protein product is CSAGGGHEQYF.

The V gene is TRBV14, the J gene TRBJ1-1, with a possible D match to TRBD1 (6 bases). The CDR3 covers 14 residues. Looked up from germline, CDR1 is SGHDN and CDR2 is FVKESK. Trimming took off 0 bases at V and 4 bases at J, with 9 bases between the two ends. The CDR3 here is CASSQEQGITEAFF. The CDR3 bases are TGTGCCAGCAGCCAAGAACAGGGTATCACTGAAGCTTTCTTT.

The V gene is TRBV6-6, the J gene TRBJ2-7; possibly TRBD1 for D (6 bases). This CDR3 spans 13 amino acids. CDR1 and CDR2 (germline): MNHNY, SVGAGI (reference sequence). The V gene lost 5 bases and the J gene lost 6 bases, with 14 bases spanning the gap. CDR3 region: CASSRVAGAEQYF. Written as DNA, the CDR3 is TGTGCCAGCAGTCGAGTGGCAGGGGCCGAGCAGTACTTC.

The chain recombines TRBV29-1 with TRBJ1-1, with D unclear. V lost 4 bases, J lost 1 base, and 10 bases lay in between. This CDR3 is built from 13 residues. Germline loops: CDR1 SQVTM, CDR2 ANQGSEA. This CDR3 reads CSVVRQSNTEAFF. The CDR3 bases are TGCAGCGTTGTAAGGCAGTCGAACACTGAAGCTTTCTTT.